These 8 T cell receptor beta chains originate from one sample sequenced in a study of early T cells in non-severe SARS-CoV-2 infection listed by TCRdb under 2021. The library came from 5' RACE. Sequencing relied on a NextSeq 500. Through fastp at Q25 and MiXCR, TCRdb rebuilt clones from the public reads, retaining in-frame beta chains. Merged by CDR3 protein, the rows form single entries marked with the most common genes and DNA. A total of just over 95,000 distinct CDR3 sequences appear in this sample, 8% to 13% of them only once. The ten largest clones take up around 4.8% of the sample. The specimen was whole blood, collected at baseline. Receptor source: an adult who was a healthcare worker with PCR-confirmed SARS-CoV-2 infection or an uninfected control (not recorded which).

In this sample, this clonotype turned up a few times. This chain joins TRBV6-1 and TRBJ2-2, with TRBD2 as a possible D gene (6 bases). The CDR3 contains 14 residues. The germline V gene encodes CDR1 MNHNS and CDR2 SASEGT. V lost 7 bases, J lost 4 bases, and 13 bases lay in between. CDR3 sequence: CASIRDSGTGELFF. In DNA form, the CDR3 reads TGTGCCAGCATACGGGACTCGGGCACCGGGGAGCTGTTTTTT.

This clonotype has more than one count but fewer than ten. The chain has TRBV29-1 and TRBJ1-1, with 8 bases aligning to TRBD1. V shed 7 bases, J shed 11 bases, and the junction held 9 bases outside the gene matches. Germline-derived CDR1 and CDR2 are SQVTM and ANQGSEA. The CDR3 runs to 11 residues. CDR3 in amino acids: CSADRGKTAFF. CDR3 nucleotides: TGCAGCGCCGACAGGGGTAAAACGGCTTTCTTT.

The chain carries TRBV5-5 and TRBJ2-2, with 11 bases matching TRBD2. V shed 4 bases, J shed 7 bases, and the junction held 6 bases outside the gene matches. This CDR3 spans 15 amino acids. Germline V CDR1 and CDR2: SGHKS, YYEKEE (reference sequence). Here the CDR3 reads CASSRLAGRDGELFF. CDR3 nucleotides: TGTGCCAGCAGCCGACTAGCGGGAAGGGACGGGGAGCTGTTTTTT.

The sample holds many counts of this clonotype. The gene calls are TRBV20-1 and TRBJ2-7, with D uncertain. This CDR3 has 16 residues. From germline, CDR1 is DFQATT and CDR2 SNEGSKA (reference sequence). Trimming cost V 2 bases and J 3 bases, with 20 bases left between them. CDR3 in amino acids: CSARSGSAKLFYEQYF. DNA of the CDR3: TGCAGTGCTAGAAGTGGCTCAGCTAAACTTTTCTACGAGCAGTACTTC.

This clonotype was counted many times. The chain combines TRBV11-2 with TRBJ2-7; 7 nucleotides match TRBD1. CDR1 and CDR2 (germline): SGHAT, FQNNGV. The CDR3 totals 15 residues. J lost 3 bases, V lost 1 base, and 6 bases had no gene match. The CDR3 region is CASSLAGTEIYEQYF. The CDR3 DNA sequence: TGTGCCAGCAGCTTAGCCGGGACAGAGATCTACGAGCAGTACTTC.

This chain links TRBV12-3 or TRBV12-4 with TRBJ1-1, with D uncertain. V was pared by 1 base and J by 4 bases, with 7 bases between. The CDR3 runs to 13 residues. The CDR3: CASSLVGVTEAFF. The CDR3 DNA reads TGTGCCAGCAGTTTAGTAGGAGTCACTGAAGCTTTCTTT.

The chain has TRBV6-5 and TRBJ1-2; D remains unclear. V was clipped by 0 bases and J by 2 bases, with 13 bases between them. The CDR3 spans 16 residues. Germline values: CDR1 MNHEY, CDR2 SVGAGI. Written as DNA, the CDR3 is TGTGCCAGCAGTTACTCGGGGAGTAATCGGAACTATGGCTACACCTTC. Protein product: CASSYSGSNRNYGYTF.

The chain links TRBV19 to TRBJ2-1; D is possibly TRBD1 (5 bases). The germline V gene has CDR1 LNHDA and CDR2 SQIVND (reference sequence). Trimming pared 9 bases from V and 7 bases from J, leaving 19 bases between. The CDR3 totals 14 residues. CDR3 nucleotides: TGTGCCAGCCAACCCCGAGGACAACCGAATGAGCAGTTCTTC. This encodes CASQPRGQPNEQFF.